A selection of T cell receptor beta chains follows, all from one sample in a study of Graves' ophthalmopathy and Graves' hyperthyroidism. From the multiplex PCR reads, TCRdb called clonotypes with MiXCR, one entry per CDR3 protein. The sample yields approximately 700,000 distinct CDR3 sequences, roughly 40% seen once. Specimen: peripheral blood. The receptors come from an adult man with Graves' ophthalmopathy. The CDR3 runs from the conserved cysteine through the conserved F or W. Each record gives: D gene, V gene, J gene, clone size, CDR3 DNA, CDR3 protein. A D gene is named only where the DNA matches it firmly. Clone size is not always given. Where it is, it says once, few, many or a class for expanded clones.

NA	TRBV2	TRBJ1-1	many	TGTGCCAGCAAGGCCGACAGGACGAACACTGAAGCTTTCTTT	CASKADRTNTEAFF
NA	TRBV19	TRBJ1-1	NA	TGTGCCAGTAGTATATTAGACGGGAACACTGAAGCTTTCTTT	CASSILDGNTEAFF
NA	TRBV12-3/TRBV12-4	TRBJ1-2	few	TGTGCCAGCAGTTTAGCGCAAGGAGCCACTCTTAATGGCTACACCTTC	CASSLAQGATLNGYTF
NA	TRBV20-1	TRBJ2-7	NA	TGCAGTGCTAGAAATCATTACGCCTACGAGCAGTACTTC	CSARNHYAYEQYF
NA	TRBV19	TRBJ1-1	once	TGTGCCAGCAGTTTTAGGGGAGGGAGGAACACTGAAGCTTTCTTT	CASSFRGGRNTEAFF
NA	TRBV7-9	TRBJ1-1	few	TGTGCCAGCAGCTCCCCGAAAAGTACTGAAGCTTTCTTT	CASSSPKSTEAFF
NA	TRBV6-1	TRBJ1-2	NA	TGTGCCAGCAGATCGACGGATGCTAACTATGGCTACACCTTC	CASRSTDANYGYTF
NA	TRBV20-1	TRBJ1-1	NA	TGCAGTGCTAGTGCGGACAGCCGAAACACTGAAGCTTTCTTT	CSASADSRNTEAFF
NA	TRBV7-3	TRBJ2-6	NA	TGTGCCAGCAGCCCAGGGACCTCTGTGGCCAACGTCCTGACTTTC	CASSPGTSVANVLTF
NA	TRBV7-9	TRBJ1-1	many	TGTGCCAGCAGCCTCACCGGGACAGAAGCTTTCTTT	CASSLTGTEAFF
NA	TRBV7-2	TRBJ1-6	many	TGTGCCAGCAGCTTAGTCCGGGGTTCACCCCTCCACTTT	CASSLVRGSPLHF
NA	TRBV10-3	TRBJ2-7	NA	TGTGCCATCAGTGAGTCGGGGGGTGGTGAGCAGTACTTC	CAISESGGGEQYF
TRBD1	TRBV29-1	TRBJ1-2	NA	TGCAGCGTAGGACAGGGGGCCGTCTATGGCTACACCTTC	CSVGQGAVYGYTF
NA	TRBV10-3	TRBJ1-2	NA	TGTGCCATCAGTGAGGGAGGGCGCTATGGCTACACCTTC	CAISEGGRYGYTF
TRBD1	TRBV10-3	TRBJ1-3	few	TGTGCCAGCAGTTACAGGGGGCCAGGAAACACCATATATTTT	CASSYRGPGNTIYF
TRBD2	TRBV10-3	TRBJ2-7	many	TGTGCCATCACGGGGGGGCCCTCTACCTACGAGCAGTACTTC	CAITGGPSTYEQYF
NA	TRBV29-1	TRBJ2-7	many	TGCAGCGTTGATGGCAGGGATTACGAGCAGTACTTC	CSVDGRDYEQYF
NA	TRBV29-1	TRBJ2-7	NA	TGCAGCGGCGGGACGGGAAGTGGGGTGGCCTACGAGCAGTACTTC	CSGGTGSGVAYEQYF
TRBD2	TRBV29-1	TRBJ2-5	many	TGCACTACCGGGGGGGTCCAAGAGACCCAGTACTTC	CTTGGVQETQYF
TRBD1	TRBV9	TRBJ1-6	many	TGTGCCAGCAGCGCAACCGGGACAGGGGCACATTCACCCCTCCACTTT	CASSATGTGAHSPLHF
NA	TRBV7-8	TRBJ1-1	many	TGTGCCAGCAGCTTAGCGCGGGGGAGAACTGAAGCTTTCTTT	CASSLARGRTEAFF
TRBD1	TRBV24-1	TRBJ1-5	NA	TGTGCCAGCAGACAGGGGGTGCATCAGCCCCAGCATTTT	CASRQGVHQPQHF
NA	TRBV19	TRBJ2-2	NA	TGTGCCAGTAGTAGGAGGCAGTCAGTCTCCGGGGAGCTGTTTTTT	CASSRRQSVSGELFF
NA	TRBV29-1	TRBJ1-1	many	TGCAGCGTTGTCCGACAGCTAAACACTGAAGCTTTCTTT	CSVVRQLNTEAFF
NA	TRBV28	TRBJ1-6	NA	TGTGCCAGCAGTTCAGAGGGTGGCTCACCCCTCCACTTT	CASSSEGGSPLHF
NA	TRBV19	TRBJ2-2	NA	TGTGCCAGTAGTAGTTGGTCAGGGTGGACCGGGGAGCTGTTTTTT	CASSSWSGWTGELFF
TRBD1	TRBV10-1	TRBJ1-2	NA	TGCGCCAGCAGTGACTACGGGACAGATGGCTACACCTTC	CASSDYGTDGYTF
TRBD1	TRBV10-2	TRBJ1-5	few	TGTGCCAGCAATCCGACAGGGGGCAATCAGCCCCAGCATTTT	CASNPTGGNQPQHF
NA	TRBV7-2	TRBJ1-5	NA	TGTGCCAGCTCACCCAGTAACAATCAGCCCCAGCATTTT	CASSPSNNQPQHF
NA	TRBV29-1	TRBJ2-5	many	TGCAGCGTTGATTCCGGGTACCAAGAGACCCAGTACTTC	CSVDSGYQETQYF
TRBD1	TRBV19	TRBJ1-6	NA	TGTGCCAGTAGTATTATTACAGGGGATTCACCCCTCCACTTT	CASSIITGDSPLHF
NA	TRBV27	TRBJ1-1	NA	TGTGCCCCCTTAGGAGGACAGCCCCGACCTAGAAAAACTGAAGCTTTCTTT	CAPLGGQPRPRKTEAFF
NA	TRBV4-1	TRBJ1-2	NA	TGCGCCAGCAGCCAATCTTCGGATGGCTACACCTTC	CASSQSSDGYTF
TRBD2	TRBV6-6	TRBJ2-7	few	TGTGCCAGCACCAAGTCCGCGGGGGGAGGAAGCTACGAGCAGTACTTC	CASTKSAGGGSYEQYF
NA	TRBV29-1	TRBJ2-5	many	TGCAGCGTTGAAGATGGAGCAGGGGACGAGACCCAGTACTTC	CSVEDGAGDETQYF
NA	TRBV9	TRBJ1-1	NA	TGTGCCAGCAGCGTAGCCGGGCAGGGGAGCACTGAAGCTTTCTTT	CASSVAGQGSTEAFF
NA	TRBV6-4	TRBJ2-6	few	TGTGCCAGTTCCGATCCCTACGTCCTGACTTTC	CASSDPYVLTF
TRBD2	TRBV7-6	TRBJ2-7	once	TGTGCCAGCAGCTTAAGCAGCGGGAGGAACTACGAGCAGTACTTC	CASSLSSGRNYEQYF
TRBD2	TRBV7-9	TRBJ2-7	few	TGTGCCAGCAGTCAAAACAGGGCCTCGGGAGGGGAGCAGTACTTC	CASSQNRASGGEQYF
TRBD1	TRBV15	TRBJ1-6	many	TGTGCCACCAGCAAAAGGACAGGGGGCTTGTCACCCCTCCACTTT	CATSKRTGGLSPLHF
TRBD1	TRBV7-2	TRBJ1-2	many	TGTGCCAGCAGCTTAGGGACAGGGGGTGGCTACACCTTC	CASSLGTGGGYTF
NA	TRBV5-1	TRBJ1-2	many	TGCGCCAGCAGCTTGGATGTCTATGGCTACACCTTC	CASSLDVYGYTF
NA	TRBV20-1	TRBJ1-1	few	TGCAGTGCTAGAGACGCGGGTGGCACTGAAGCTTTCTTT	CSARDAGGTEAFF
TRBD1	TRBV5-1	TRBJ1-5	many	TGTGCCAGCAGCTCAGGACAGGGCAATCAGCCCCAGCATTTT	CASSSGQGNQPQHF
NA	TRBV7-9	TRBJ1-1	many	TGTGCCAGCAGCCGACGGGACGGGATGAACACTGAAGCTTTCTTT	CASSRRDGMNTEAFF
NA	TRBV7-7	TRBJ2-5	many	TGTGCCAGCACCCCCTTGGGGCTTGGAGAGACCCAGTACTTC	CASTPLGLGETQYF
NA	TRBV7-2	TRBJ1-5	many	TGTGCCAGCAGCTTAGTTCGCAGCTCGCAGCCCCAGCATTTT	CASSLVRSSQPQHF
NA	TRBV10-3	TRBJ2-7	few	TGTGCCAGCAGTTATCTGGCACAGCCCACCTACGAGCAGTACTTC	CASSYLAQPTYEQYF
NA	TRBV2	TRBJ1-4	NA	TGTGCCAGCACCGCCGGGGGGTTCGGTGAAAAACTGTTTTTT	CASTAGGFGEKLFF
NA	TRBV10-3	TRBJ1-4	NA	TGTGCCATCAGTGAGTCCGGCAGCGAAGAAAAACTGTTTTTT	CAISESGSEEKLFF
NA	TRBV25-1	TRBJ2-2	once	TGCGCCAGCAGCCAACCGCCTCCCGGGACAAAGAACACCGGGGAGCTGTTTTTT	CASSQPPPGTKNTGELFF
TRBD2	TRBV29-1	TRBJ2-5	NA	TGCAGCGCCGGGGGGGCAGGGGAGACCCAGTACTTC	CSAGGAGETQYF
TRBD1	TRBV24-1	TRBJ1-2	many	TGTGCCACCAGTGACCCAGGACAGGATTTCGACTATGGCTACACCTTC	CATSDPGQDFDYGYTF
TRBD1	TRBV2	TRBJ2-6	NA	TGTGCTAGTAGGGGGCGCTTGGGGGCCAACGTCCTGACTTTC	CASRGRLGANVLTF
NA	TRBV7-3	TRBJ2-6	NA	TGTGCCAGCAGCCGCAGGGGCCCCAGCTCTGGGGCCAACGTCCTGACTTTC	CASSRRGPSSGANVLTF